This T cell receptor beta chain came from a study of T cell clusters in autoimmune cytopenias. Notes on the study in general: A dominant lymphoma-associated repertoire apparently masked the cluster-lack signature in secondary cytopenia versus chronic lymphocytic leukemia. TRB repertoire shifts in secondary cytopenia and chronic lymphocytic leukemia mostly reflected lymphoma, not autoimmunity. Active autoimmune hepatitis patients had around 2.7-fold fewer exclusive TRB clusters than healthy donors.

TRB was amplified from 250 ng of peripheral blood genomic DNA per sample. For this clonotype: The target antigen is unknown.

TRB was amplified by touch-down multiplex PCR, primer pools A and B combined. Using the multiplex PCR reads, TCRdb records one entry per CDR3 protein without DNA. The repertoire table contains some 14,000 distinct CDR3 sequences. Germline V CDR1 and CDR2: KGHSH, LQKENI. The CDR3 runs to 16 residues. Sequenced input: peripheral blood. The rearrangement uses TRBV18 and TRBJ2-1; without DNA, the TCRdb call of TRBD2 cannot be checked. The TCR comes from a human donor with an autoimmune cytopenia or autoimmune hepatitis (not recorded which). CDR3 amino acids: CASSYGTAGSYNEQFF.